This TCR beta chain was profiled in a study of radiotherapy plus CTLA-4 blockade in lung cancer. Study-wide background: Objective responses arose in approximately 19% of patients, and 31% experienced disease control. Study-wide findings and caveats: The best predictor of response was reported to be early blood T cell clone dynamics, with interferon-beta. TCR clones originating in tumors grew in number in blood after radiotherapy plus ipilimumab.

A word on this clone: What it binds is not known.

Assay: immunoSEQ multiplex PCR; the TCRdb copy retains only in-frame clones and omits some. In the table there are some 49,000 clones, approximately 81% of which are singletons. The sample was peripheral blood, taken from a patient treated with radiotherapy plus ipilimumab. The source is a human donor with non-small cell lung cancer whose response to radiotherapy plus ipilimumab could not be evaluated.

The CDR3: CASSTGGGTEAFF. The CDR3 DNA follows: TGTGCCAGCAGTACAGGGGGCGGTACTGAAGCTTTCTTT. The chain joins TRBV2 to TRBJ1-1; 9 positions match TRBD1. The CDR3 spans 13 residues. The V and J ends lost 5 bases and 5 bases, in that order; junction bases with no gene match: 3. Germline V gene sequence: CDR1 SNHLY, CDR2 FYNNEI.